Included here is one TCR beta chain sequence, with context. Some clones are missing from TCRdb's copy, which holds only in-frame ones; the method was immunoSEQ multiplex PCR. The sample yields some 120,000 clones, around 83% seen once. V shed 5 bases, J shed 8 bases, and the junction held 8 bases outside the gene matches. The CDR3 has 16 residues. In germline, CDR1 is LGHNT, CDR2 FRNRAP. The sample belongs to a study of blood T cell repertoires in COVID-19. The chain uses TRBV12-5 and TRBJ2-3, with TRBD2 identical over 15 bases. The sequence came from a man younger than 40 who had recovered from COVID-19. Source material: PBMCs or T cells enriched from blood (not recorded which). CDR3 coding DNA: TGTGCTAGTGGTCCCTCCGGACTAGCGGGGGGGAGTACGCAGTATTTT. This encodes CASGPSGLAGGSTQYF.